The 21 T cell receptor beta chains listed next were all sequenced from one sample in a study of blood T cell repertoires in COVID-19. The repertoire was sequenced with immunoSEQ multiplex PCR; TCRdb's copy has only in-frame clones and lacks some. The sample has 230,000 or so clones; under 90% are singletons. Sequencing input: peripheral blood. These receptors were obtained from a young man with active or convalescent COVID-19.

The chain is built from TRBV28 and TRBJ1-2, with 8 positions matching TRBD1. The CDR3 has 15 residues. The junction had 11 bases not matched to a gene; V was cut back by 6 bases and J by 5 bases. In germline, CDR1 is MDHEN, CDR2 SYDVKM. The chain's CDR3 is CASRGTQGGLYGYTF. The DNA for the CDR3 is TGTGCCAGCAGGGGGACACAGGGGGGTCTTTATGGCTACACCTTC.

V is TRBV28 and J is TRBJ2-3; D is possibly TRBD2 (5 bases). Germline CDR1 reads MDHEN; CDR2 reads SYDVKM. V was trimmed by 4 bases and J by 3 bases, leaving 14 bases between them. The CDR3 is 15 amino acids. The CDR3, as DNA: TGTGCCAGCAGTTCTGGGAGTGTGGCTACAGATACGCAGTATTTT. The encoded protein is CASSSGSVATDTQYF.

V usage is TRBV6-5 and J usage is TRBJ1-3, with D uncertain. CDR1 is MNHEY, CDR2 SVGAGI, per germline. CDR3 length: 14 amino acids. The germline V and J ends were trimmed by 6 bases and 0 bases, with 9 bases remaining between them. CDR3 sequence: CASRPGSSGNTIYF. As DNA, the CDR3 is TGTGCCAGCAGACCGGGGAGCTCTGGAAACACCATATATTTT.

This clone was counted once. The chain uses TRBV12-3 or TRBV12-4 and TRBJ1-6; D gene uncertain. Trimming left V 3 bases short and J 10 bases short, with 7 bases between. This CDR3 is 12 amino acids long. As DNA, the CDR3 is TGTGCCAGCAGTTTCGGGGAATCACCCCTCCACTTT. Translated, it gives CASSFGESPLHF.

This chain uses TRBV30 with TRBJ1-6, with D perhaps TRBD1 (6 bases). The CDR3 length is 13 residues. In germline, CDR1 is GTSNPN, CDR2 SVGIG (reference sequence). V shed 4 bases and J shed 6 bases, with 10 bases lying between them. CDR3 in amino acids: CAWNGGLNSPLHF. The CDR3 DNA reads as TGTGCCTGGAACGGGGGGCTTAATTCACCCCTCCACTTT.

The table lists this clone with a count of one. The chain employs TRBV6-4 and TRBJ2-1; 9 bases align to TRBD2. Trimming took 4 bases from V and 7 from J; bases not matched to a gene: 2. CDR1 and CDR2 from the germline V gene are MRHNA and SNTAGT. The CDR3 contains 13 residues. The CDR3 protein is CASSASGVNEQFF. In DNA, the CDR3 is TGTGCCAGCAGTGCTAGCGGGGTAAATGAGCAGTTCTTC.

This sequence joins TRBV28 and TRBJ1-5, with D uncertain. CDR3 length: 14 amino acids. Per germline, CDR1 MDHEN and CDR2 SYDVKM. V was cut by 7 bases and J by 3 bases, with 13 bases left in between. The CDR3 loop is CASNSAGNNQPQHF. In DNA form, the CDR3 reads TGTGCCAGCAATAGTGCAGGTAACAATCAGCCCCAGCATTTT. Based on the CDR3 plus reference TRBV28 and TRBJ1-5, the full variable domain is DVKVTQSSRYLVKRTGEKVFLECVQDMDHENMFWYRQDPGLGLRLIYFSYDVKMKEKGDIPEGYSVSREKKERFSLILESASTNQTSMYLCASNSAGNNQPQHFGDGTRLSIL.

CDR3 sequence: CASSLSHRGQPQHF. The CDR3 nucleotides are TGTGCCAGCAGTTTATCTCACAGGGGTCAGCCCCAGCATTTT. The chain recombines TRBV28 with TRBJ1-5; 7 nucleotides agree with TRBD1. Germline lookup yields CDR1 MDHEN and CDR2 SYDVKM. The CDR3 has 14 residues. The V gene end was trimmed by 1 base and the J gene end by 6 bases; junction bases not matched to a gene: 3.

A few counts support this clone. This chain joins TRBV28 and TRBJ1-2; D is unclear. V shed 7 bases and J shed 7 bases, with 13 bases lying between them. The length of the CDR3 is 12 residues. Germline assignment: CDR1 MDHEN and CDR2 SYDVKM. CDR3 sequence: CASTSGVRGYTF. The CDR3 DNA reads TGTGCCAGCACCTCCGGGGTCCGTGGCTACACCTTC.

The gene calls are TRBV19 and TRBJ2-1, with 7 nucleotides matching TRBD1. The CDR3 length is 16 residues. Germline assignment: CDR1 LNHDA and CDR2 SQIVND (reference sequence). The trim removed 5 bases at V and 8 bases at J, leaving 15 bases unmatched. CDR3 region: CASSPGPGRGFDEQFF. The CDR3 nucleotides read TGTGCCAGTAGTCCAGGGCCGGGCAGGGGGTTCGATGAGCAGTTCTTC.

The chain combines TRBV6-1 with TRBJ1-1; D is possibly TRBD1 (5 bases). CDR3 length: 16 residues. The V gene's germline CDR1 is MNHNS and CDR2 SASEGT. With 0 bases removed from V and 5 bases from J, the gap between germline ends came to 16 bases. The CDR3 nucleotides are TGTGCCAGCAGTGAAGCAGGGGCGGCCGTTTGGACTGAAGCTTTCTTT. This codes for CASSEAGAAVWTEAFF.

This sequence joins TRBV4-1 and TRBJ1-2; D gene uncertain. There are 12 residues in the CDR3. Germline lookup yields CDR1 MGHRA and CDR2 YSYEKL. V lost 0 bases to trimming and J lost 4 bases, with 3 bases between them. CDR3 nucleotides: TGCGCCAGCAGCCAAGACAGCTATGGCTACACCTTC. The encoded protein is CASSQDSYGYTF.

This clone is a singleton in its sample. The chain combines TRBV28 with TRBJ2-7; D not resolved. V was shortened by 5 bases and J by 0 bases, with 8 bases between the two germline ends. Germline V gene data show CDR1 as MDHEN and CDR2 as SYDVKM. CDR3 length: 13 residues. CDR3 DNA: TGTGCCAGCAGTCTGGGCAACTCCTACGAGCAGTACTTC. It codes for CASSLGNSYEQYF.

This chain links TRBV15 with TRBJ1-1; maybe TRBD1 (5 bases). Germline CDR1 and CDR2: LNHNV and YYDKDF (reference sequence). V dropped 1 base and J dropped 1 base, with 7 bases sitting between them. This CDR3 comprises 14 residues. The CDR3 region is CATSRVGANTEAFF. As DNA, the CDR3 is TGTGCCACCAGCAGAGTTGGGGCGAACACTGAAGCTTTCTTT.

The V gene is TRBV6-6, the J gene TRBJ2-3; a weak D match, TRBD2 (7 bases). Trimming pared 7 bases from V and 4 bases from J, leaving 18 bases between. The CDR3 contains 15 residues. Germline V CDR1 and CDR2: MNHNY, SVGAGI (reference sequence). CDR3 coding DNA: TGTGCCAGCACGAAGGGGGGGGGCCTCGCAGATACGCAGTATTTT. Its translation: CASTKGGGLADTQYF.

This clone was observed once. The genes are TRBV5-6 and TRBJ1-2, with D maybe TRBD1 (5 bases). Germline V lookup: CDR1 SGHDT, CDR2 YYEEEE. V lost 0 bases and J lost 8, with 8 bases in between. The CDR3 has 12 residues. The CDR3 region is CASSLGGRGYTF. The CDR3 nucleotides are TGTGCCAGCAGCTTGGGGGGCCGCGGCTACACCTTC.

This chain joins TRBV29-1 and TRBJ2-1, with 12 bases that match TRBD2. The germline V gene has CDR1 SQVTM and CDR2 ANQGSEA. This CDR3 has 13 amino acids. V lost 6 bases to trimming and J lost 11 bases; unmatched junction nucleotides: 8. CDR3 loop: CSVEGLAGPKQFF. CDR3 bases: TGCAGCGTCGAGGGACTAGCGGGCCCCAAGCAGTTCTTC.

This chain joins TRBV7-2 and TRBJ2-2; 7 bases map to TRBD2. J gave up 7 bases and V 11 bases, and 13 bases lay outside the gene matches. This CDR3 comprises 14 residues. Germline CDR1 reads SGHTA; CDR2 reads FQGNSA. CDR3 nucleotide sequence: TGTGCCCTTGGGCCAGCGGGAATCGTCGGGGAGCTGTTTTTT. Translation gives CALGPAGIVGELFF. Full variable domain (remainder filled in from reference TRBV7-2 and TRBJ2-2): GAGVSQSPSNKVTEKGKDVELRCDPISGHTALYWYRQSLGQGLEFLIYFQGNSAPDKSGLPSDRFSAERTGGSVSTLTIQRTQQEDSAVYLCALGPAGIVGELFFGEGSRLTVL.

V gene TRBV7-2 combines with J gene TRBJ1-6, with a weak D call TRBD1 (5 bases). The CDR3 is 14 amino acids. Germline loops: CDR1 SGHTA, CDR2 FQGNSA. V gave up 2 bases and J gave up 9 bases, with 11 bases separating them. The CDR3 sequence is CASSLRQSGSPLHF. The CDR3 nucleotides are TGTGCCAGCAGCTTACGACAGTCGGGTTCACCCCTCCACTTT.

This CDR3 is CASSFGTGELFF. In DNA form, the CDR3 reads TGTGCCAGCAGCTTTGGGACTGGGGAGCTGTTTTTT. The chain links TRBV12-1 to TRBJ2-2; TRBD2 is the table's D call, not checked against the DNA. TRBV12-1 is noted as a pseudogene. This CDR3 region has 12 residues.

The chain recombines TRBV5-6 with TRBJ1-4, with 12 bases fitting TRBD1. After removal of 4 bases from V and 3 bases from J, the junction contained 13 bases not matched to a gene. The CDR3 is made up of 19 amino acids. Looked up from germline, CDR1 is SGHDT and CDR2 is YYEEEE. The chain's CDR3 is CASSPAFGDRGPANEKLFF. CDR3 nucleotide sequence: TGTGCCAGCAGCCCTGCATTTGGGGACAGGGGGCCTGCTAATGAAAAACTGTTTTTT.